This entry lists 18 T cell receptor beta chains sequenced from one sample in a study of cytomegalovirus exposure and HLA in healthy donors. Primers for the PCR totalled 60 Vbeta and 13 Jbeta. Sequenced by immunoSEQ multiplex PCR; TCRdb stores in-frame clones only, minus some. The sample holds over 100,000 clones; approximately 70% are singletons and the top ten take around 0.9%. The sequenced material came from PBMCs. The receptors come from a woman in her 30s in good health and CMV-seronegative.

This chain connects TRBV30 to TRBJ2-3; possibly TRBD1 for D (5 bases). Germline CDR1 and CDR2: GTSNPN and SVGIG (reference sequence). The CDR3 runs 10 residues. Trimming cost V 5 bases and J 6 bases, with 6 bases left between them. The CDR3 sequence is CAWGADTQYF. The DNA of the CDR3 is TGTGCCTGGGGGGCGGATACGCAGTATTTT.

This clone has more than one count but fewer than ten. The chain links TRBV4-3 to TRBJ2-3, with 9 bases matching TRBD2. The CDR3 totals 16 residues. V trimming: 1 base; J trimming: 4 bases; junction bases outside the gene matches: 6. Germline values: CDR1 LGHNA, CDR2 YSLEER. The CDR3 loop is CASSQAMGGGADTQYF. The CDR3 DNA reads TGCGCCAGCAGCCAAGCCATGGGCGGGGGGGCAGATACGCAGTATTTT.

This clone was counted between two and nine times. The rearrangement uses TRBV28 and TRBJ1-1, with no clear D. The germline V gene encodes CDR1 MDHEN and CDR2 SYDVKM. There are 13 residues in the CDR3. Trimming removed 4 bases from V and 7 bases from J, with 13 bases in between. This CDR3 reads CASSSRGQVEAFF. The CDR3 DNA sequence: TGTGCCAGCAGTTCCCGAGGGCAGGTTGAAGCTTTCTTT. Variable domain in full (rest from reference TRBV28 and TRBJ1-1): DVKVTQSSRYLVKRTGEKVFLECVQDMDHENMFWYRQDPGLGLRLIYFSYDVKMKEKGDIPEGYSVSREKKERFSLILESASTNQTSMYLCASSSRGQVEAFFGQGTRLTVV.

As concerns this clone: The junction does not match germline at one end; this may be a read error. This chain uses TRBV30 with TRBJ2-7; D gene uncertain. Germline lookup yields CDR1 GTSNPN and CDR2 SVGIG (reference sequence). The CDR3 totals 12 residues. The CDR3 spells CAWSVTESRVQF. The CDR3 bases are TGTGCCTGGAGTGTAACAGAATCCCGTGTTCAATTC.

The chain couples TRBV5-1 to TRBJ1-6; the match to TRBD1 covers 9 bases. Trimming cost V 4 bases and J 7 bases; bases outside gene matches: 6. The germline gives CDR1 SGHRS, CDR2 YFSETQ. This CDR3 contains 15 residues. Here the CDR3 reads CASSPTGTGNSPLHF. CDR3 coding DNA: TGCGCCAGCAGCCCTACCGGGACAGGGAATTCACCCCTCCACTTT.

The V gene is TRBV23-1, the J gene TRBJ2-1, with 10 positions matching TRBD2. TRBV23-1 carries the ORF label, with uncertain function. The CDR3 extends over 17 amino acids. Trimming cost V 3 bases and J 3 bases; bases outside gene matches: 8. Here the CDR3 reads CASSHPPTSGNYNEQFF. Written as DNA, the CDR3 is TGCGCCAGCAGTCACCCCCCCACTAGCGGGAACTACAATGAGCAGTTCTTC.

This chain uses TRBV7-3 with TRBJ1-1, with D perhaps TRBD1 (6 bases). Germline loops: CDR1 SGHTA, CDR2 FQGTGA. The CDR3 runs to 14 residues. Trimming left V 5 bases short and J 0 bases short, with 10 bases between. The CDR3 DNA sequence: TGTGCCAGCAGCGAACAGGGAGTGAACACTGAAGCTTTCTTT. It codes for CASSEQGVNTEAFF.

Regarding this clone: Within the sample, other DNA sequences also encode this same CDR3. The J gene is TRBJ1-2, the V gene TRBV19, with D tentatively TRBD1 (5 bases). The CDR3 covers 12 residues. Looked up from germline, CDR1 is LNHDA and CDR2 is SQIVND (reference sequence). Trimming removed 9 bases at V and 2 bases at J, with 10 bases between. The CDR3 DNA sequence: TGTGCCAGCTCACGGGGGAACTATGGCTACACCTTC. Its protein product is CASSRGNYGYTF.

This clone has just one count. The CDR3 DNA sequence: TGTGCTAGCGGGGACAGGGAGGATTCACCCCTCCACTTT. This codes for CASGDREDSPLHF. V and J are TRBV7-7 and TRBJ1-6; TRBD1 agrees at 9 bases. This CDR3 has 13 amino acids. CDR1 and CDR2 from the germline V gene are SSHAT and FNYEAQ (reference sequence).

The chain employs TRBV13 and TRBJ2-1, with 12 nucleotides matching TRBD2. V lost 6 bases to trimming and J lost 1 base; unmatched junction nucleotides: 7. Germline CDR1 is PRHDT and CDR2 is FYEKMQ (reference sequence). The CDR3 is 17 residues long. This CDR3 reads CASSPSGGASSYNEQFF. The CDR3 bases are TGTGCCAGCAGTCCTAGCGGGGGGGCCTCGTCCTACAATGAGCAGTTCTTC.

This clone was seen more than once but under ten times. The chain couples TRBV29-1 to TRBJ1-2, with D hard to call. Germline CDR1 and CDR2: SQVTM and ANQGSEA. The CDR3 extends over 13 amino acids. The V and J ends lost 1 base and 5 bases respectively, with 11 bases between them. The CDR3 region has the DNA TGCAGCGTTGAAGCGCAGAGCGAATATGGCTACACCTTC. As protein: CSVEAQSEYGYTF.

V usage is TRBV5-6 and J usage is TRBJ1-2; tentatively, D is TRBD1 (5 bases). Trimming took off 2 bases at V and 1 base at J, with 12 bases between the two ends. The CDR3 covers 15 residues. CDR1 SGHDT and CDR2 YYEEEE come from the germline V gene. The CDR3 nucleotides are TGTGCCAGCAGCTTCCAACCACAGGTTAACTATGGCTACACCTTC. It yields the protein CASSFQPQVNYGYTF.

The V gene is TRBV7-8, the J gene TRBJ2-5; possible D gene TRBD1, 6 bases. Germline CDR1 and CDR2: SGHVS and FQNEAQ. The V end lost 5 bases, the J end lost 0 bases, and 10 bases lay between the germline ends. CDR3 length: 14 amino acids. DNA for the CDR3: TGTGCCAGCAGCCTAGGACAGCACCAAGAGACCCAGTACTTC. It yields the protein CASSLGQHQETQYF.

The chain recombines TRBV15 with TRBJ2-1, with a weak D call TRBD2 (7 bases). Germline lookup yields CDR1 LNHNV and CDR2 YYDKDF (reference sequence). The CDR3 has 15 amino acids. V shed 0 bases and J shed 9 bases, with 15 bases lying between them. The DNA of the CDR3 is TGTGCCACCAGCAGAGATCGGGGGGCGTACGGTGAGCAGTTCTTC. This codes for CATSRDRGAYGEQFF.

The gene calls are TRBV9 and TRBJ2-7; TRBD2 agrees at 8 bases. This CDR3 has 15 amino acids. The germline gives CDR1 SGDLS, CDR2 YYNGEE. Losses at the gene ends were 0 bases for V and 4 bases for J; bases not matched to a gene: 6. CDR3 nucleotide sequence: TGTGCCAGCAGCGTAGCTCCGGGAGGGCAGTACGAGCAGTACTTC. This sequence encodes CASSVAPGGQYEQYF.

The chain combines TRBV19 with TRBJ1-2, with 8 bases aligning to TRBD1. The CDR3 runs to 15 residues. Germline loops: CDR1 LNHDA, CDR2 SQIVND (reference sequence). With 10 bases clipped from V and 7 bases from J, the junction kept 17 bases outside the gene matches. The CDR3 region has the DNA TGTGCCACTGGACAGGGCGATCTCGTGAGGAGTGGCTACACCTTC. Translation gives CATGQGDLVRSGYTF.

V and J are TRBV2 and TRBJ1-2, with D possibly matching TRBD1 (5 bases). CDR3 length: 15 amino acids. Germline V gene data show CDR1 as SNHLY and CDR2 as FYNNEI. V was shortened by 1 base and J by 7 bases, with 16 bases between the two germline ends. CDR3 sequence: CASSEGRVGIGGYTF. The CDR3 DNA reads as TGTGCCAGCAGTGAAGGCAGGGTAGGGATTGGTGGCTACACCTTC. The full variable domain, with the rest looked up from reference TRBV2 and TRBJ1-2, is EPEVTQTPSHQVTQMGQEVILRCVPISNHLYFYWYRQILGQKVEFLVSFYNNEISEKSEIFDDQFSVERPDGSNFTLKIRSTKLEDSAMYFCASSEGRVGIGGYTFGSGTRLTVV.

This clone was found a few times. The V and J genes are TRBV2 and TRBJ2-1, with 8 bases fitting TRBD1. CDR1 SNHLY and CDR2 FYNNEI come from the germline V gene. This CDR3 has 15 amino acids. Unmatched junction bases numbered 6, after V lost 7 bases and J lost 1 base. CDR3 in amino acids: CASNPDRASYNEQFF. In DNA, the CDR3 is TGTGCCAGCAACCCGGACAGGGCATCCTACAATGAGCAGTTCTTC.